The 8 T cell receptor beta chains below come from one sample, sequenced in a study of T-cell memory formation after mild COVID-19. Via MiXCR, TCRdb re-called the 5' RACE reads, giving one row per CDR3 protein. The data show about 350,000 distinct CDR3 sequences, 25% to 30% seen once. The sequenced sample was PBMCs or a T cell subset sorted from them (not recorded which). The source of these receptors is an adult woman who had mild COVID-19 (a few samples of this study predate the infection). Cell type and time point are not known.

This clonotype was seen only a few times. This rearrangement joins TRBV29-1 to TRBJ2-7, with D maybe TRBD1 (6 bases). The ends were cut back, 4 bases at V and 0 bases at J, with 7 bases in the middle. The CDR3 consists of 12 residues. From germline, CDR1 is SQVTM and CDR2 ANQGSEA. CDR3 coding DNA: TGCAGCGTTGCAGGGGTCTCCTACGAGCAGTACTTC. Its protein product is CSVAGVSYEQYF.

V gene TRBV5-1 combines with J gene TRBJ2-7; 12 nucleotides match TRBD1. The germline CDR1 and CDR2 sequences are SGHRS and YFSETQ. V was clipped by 0 bases and J by 0 bases; unmatched bases: 13. The CDR3 is made up of 20 amino acids. CDR3 DNA: TGCGCCAGCAGCTTGGACACCGGGACAGGGGGCCCAGTATTCTCCTACGAGCAGTACTTC. Protein sequence: CASSLDTGTGGPVFSYEQYF.

The chain joins TRBV18 to TRBJ1-2; D ambiguous. Looked up from germline, CDR1 is KGHSH and CDR2 is LQKENI. V was shortened by 2 bases and J by 8 bases, with 15 bases between the two germline ends. This CDR3 is built from 14 residues. The CDR3, as DNA: TGTGCCAGCTCACCATCCCCGATTGGGAAAGGCTACACCTTC. Encoded protein: CASSPSPIGKGYTF.

This chain joins TRBV6-1 and TRBJ2-3, with 9 bases lining up with TRBD1. Per the germline V gene, CDR1 is MNHNS and CDR2 is SASEGT. The V gene end was trimmed by 0 bases and the J gene end by 3 bases; junction bases not matched to a gene: 1. This CDR3 spans 15 amino acids. The CDR3 reads CASSEAGTGTDTQYF. The CDR3, as DNA: TGTGCCAGCAGTGAAGCGGGGACAGGGACAGATACGCAGTATTTT.

Only one count was recorded for this clonotype. The gene calls are TRBV11-2 and TRBJ1-2; D unresolved. This CDR3 is built from 16 residues. CDR1 is SGHAT, CDR2 FQNNGV, per germline. V lost 0 bases to trimming and J lost 4 bases, with 15 bases between them. The CDR3 region is CASSLDLIGPPYGYTF. DNA for the CDR3: TGTGCCAGCAGCTTAGATCTGATAGGGCCCCCCTATGGCTACACCTTC. Based on the CDR3 plus reference TRBV11-2 and TRBJ1-2, the full variable domain is EAGVAQSPRYKIIEKRQSVAFWCNPISGHATLYWYQQILGQGPKLLIQFQNNGVVDDSQLPKDRFSAERLKGVDSTLKIQPAKLEDSAVYLCASSLDLIGPPYGYTFGSGTRLTVV.

This clonotype was counted only a few times. The chain combines TRBV5-1 with TRBJ2-3; D tentatively reads TRBD1 or TRBD2 (5 bases each). Per germline, CDR1 SGHRS and CDR2 YFSETQ. Trimming took off 1 base at V and 4 bases at J, with 10 bases between the two ends. CDR3 length: 14 residues. The CDR3, as DNA: TGCGCCAGCAGCTTGCCAGGGAGAGCAGATACGCAGTATTTT. Translation gives CASSLPGRADTQYF.

This clonotype came up many times. The V gene is TRBV7-2, the J gene TRBJ2-4, with D tentatively TRBD2 (6 bases). The germline V gene has CDR1 SGHTA and CDR2 FQGNSA. CDR3 length equals 15 residues. The V and J ends lost 1 base and 6 bases respectively, with 13 bases between them. CDR3 sequence: CASSLDGARGNIQYF. DNA for the CDR3: TGTGCCAGCAGCTTAGACGGGGCGCGGGGAAACATTCAGTACTTC.

V and J are TRBV27 and TRBJ1-2; D is undetermined. Between the trimmed V and J ends, which lost 2 bases and 6 bases, there was a span of 10 bases. Germline values: CDR1 MNHEY, CDR2 SMNVEV (reference sequence). The CDR3 loop spans 13 amino acids. The DNA of the CDR3 is TGTGCCAGCAGTTTAGGAGGGAGCCATGGCTACACCTTC. This translates into CASSLGGSHGYTF.